A single sample gave rise to the 16 T cell receptor beta chains below, sequenced in a study of cytomegalovirus exposure and HLA in healthy donors. The PCR employed 60 Vbeta primers together with 13 Jbeta primers. Measured with immunoSEQ multiplex PCR; TCRdb has only the in-frame clones, and not every one. The sample consists of 160,000 or so clones, around 80% of them appearing once. The sequencing sample was made of PBMCs. The receptors were gathered from a man in his forties or fifties in good health and CMV-seronegative.

The chain couples TRBV5-1 to TRBJ2-2; the match to TRBD1 covers 8 bases. V lost 5 bases, J lost 6 bases, and 9 bases stayed unmatched. Germline V gene lookup returns CDR1 SGHRS and CDR2 YFSETQ. The CDR3 length is 15 residues. DNA of the CDR3: TGCGCCAGCAGTCCGGGACAGGTAGACCCCGGGGAGCTGTTTTTT. Protein product: CASSPGQVDPGELFF.

This clone was observed a handful of times. V is TRBV25-1 and J is TRBJ1-2, with D hard to call. Germline-derived CDR1 and CDR2 are MGHDK and SYGVNS. The V gene lost 1 base and the J gene lost 4 bases, with 7 bases spanning the gap. The CDR3 covers 13 residues. CDR3 region: CASSESEGYGYTF. The CDR3 region has the DNA TGTGCCAGCAGTGAATCGGAGGGCTATGGCTACACCTTC.

This clone has just a few counts. The V and J genes are TRBV21-1 and TRBJ2-7; TRBD2 is the table's D call, not checked against the DNA. TRBV21-1 is a known pseudogene. The CDR3 spans 13 residues. The CDR3 region has the DNA TGTGCCAGCATGCGCGGCCCACGGGGCGAGCAGTACTTC. It encodes CASMRGPRGEQYF.

The V and J genes are TRBV27 and TRBJ2-7; 9 nucleotides line up with TRBD1. CDR1 is MNHEY and CDR2 is SMNVEV in the germline V gene (reference sequence). V was clipped by 1 base and J by 2 bases; unmatched bases: 6. This CDR3 comprises 16 residues. The CDR3 DNA reads TGTGCCAGCAGTTTATACACCGGGACAGGGACCTACGAGCAGTACTTC. It encodes CASSLYTGTGTYEQYF.

The CDR3 DNA sequence: TGTGCCAGCAGCCGGGGGGGGAACACTGAAGCTTTCTTT. Translating gives CASSRGGNTEAFF. The J gene is TRBJ1-1, the V gene TRBV2, with a possible D match to TRBD1 (5 bases). V dropped 6 bases and J dropped 1 base, with 9 bases sitting between them. This CDR3 has 13 residues. The germline V gene has CDR1 SNHLY and CDR2 FYNNEI.

The chain is built from TRBV2 and TRBJ1-5, with 9 bases aligning to TRBD1. The CDR3 totals 13 residues. The germline V gene encodes CDR1 SNHLY and CDR2 FYNNEI. J was trimmed by 7 bases and V by 6 bases; bases with no gene match: 4. The CDR3, as DNA: TGTGCCAGCAGAGACAGGGGGACACAGCCCCAGCATTTT. It encodes CASRDRGTQPQHF.

The rearrangement joins TRBV14 to TRBJ2-1, with 9 nucleotides matching TRBD2. The junction had 6 bases not matched to a gene; V was cut back by 5 bases and J by 4 bases. The V gene's germline CDR1 is SGHDN and CDR2 FVKESK. The CDR3 covers 15 residues. CDR3 nucleotide sequence: TGTGCCAGCAGCTATAGCGGGGGAATATACAATGAGCAGTTCTTC. Protein: CASSYSGGIYNEQFF.

This clone was found a few times. The V and J genes are TRBV7-9 and TRBJ2-7, with a tentative D call TRBD2 (6 bases). V was clipped by 5 bases and J by 5 bases, with 22 bases between them. The CDR3 covers 16 residues. CDR1 is SEHNR and CDR2 is FQNEAQ in the germline V gene (reference sequence). CDR3 residues: CASSDRDSASPHEQYF. The CDR3, as DNA: TGTGCCAGCAGCGACCGGGACTCCGCATCCCCCCACGAGCAGTACTTC.

The chain recombines TRBV30 with TRBJ2-7; a possible D gene is TRBD1 (6 bases). The CDR3 covers 12 residues. The germline V gene encodes CDR1 GTSNPN and CDR2 SVGIG (reference sequence). Trimming removed 3 bases at V and 6 bases at J, with 12 bases between. The CDR3 bases are TGTGCCTGGAGCCTTAACAGGGCCGAGCAGTACTTC. It yields the protein CAWSLNRAEQYF.

The chain links TRBV25-1 to TRBJ1-1; the D gene is possibly TRBD1 (5 bases). The CDR3 totals 13 residues. Trimming took 6 bases from V and 5 from J, leaving 13 bases between them. Germline CDR1 and CDR2: MGHDK and SYGVNS. The CDR3 DNA reads as TGTGCCAGCAGCCCTGCGGGGCAGACTGAAGCTTTCTTT. Amino acid sequence: CASSPAGQTEAFF.

CDR3 DNA: TGTGCCAGCAGTTCGGGGGTAACTGGAAACACCATATATTTT. The encoded protein is CASSSGVTGNTIYF. The genes are TRBV2 and TRBJ1-3, with D tentatively TRBD1 (5 bases). Deletions cut 5 bases from V and 2 bases from J, with 10 bases between. Germline assignment: CDR1 SNHLY and CDR2 FYNNEI. CDR3 length: 14 amino acids.

The J gene is TRBJ2-5, the V gene TRBV7-3; D may be TRBD1 (6 bases). The CDR3 consists of 12 residues. Germline V lookup: CDR1 SGHTA, CDR2 FQGTGA. The V end was cut by 4 bases, the J end by 12 bases, with 15 bases between. CDR3 in amino acids: CASSSPGGHKYF. The CDR3 DNA follows: TGTGCCAGCAGCTCCCCTGGGGGACATAAGTACTTC. Based on the CDR3 plus reference TRBV7-3 and TRBJ2-5, the full variable domain is GAGVSQTPSNKVTEKGKYVELRCDPISGHTALYWYRQSLGQGPEFLIYFQGTGAADDSGLPNDRFFAVRPEGSVSTLKIQRTERGDSAVYLCASSSPGGHKYFGPGTRLLVL.

The chain is built from TRBV13 and TRBJ1-1; D is perhaps TRBD1 (6 bases). The ends were cut back, 5 bases at V and 4 bases at J, with 14 bases in the middle. This CDR3 spans 14 amino acids. CDR1 and CDR2 from the germline V gene are PRHDT and FYEKMQ (reference sequence). The CDR3 loop reads CASSAPQGPTEAFF. DNA for the CDR3: TGTGCCAGCAGCGCCCCACAGGGACCCACTGAAGCTTTCTTT.

The chain combines TRBV5-1 with TRBJ1-2; maybe TRBD1 (5 bases). CDR3 length equals 13 residues. Trimming removed 4 bases at V and 7 bases at J, with 14 bases between. Per germline, CDR1 SGHRS and CDR2 YFSETQ. The CDR3 region is CASSPVGDSGYTF. The CDR3 coding sequence is TGCGCCAGCAGCCCGGTGGGCGACAGTGGCTACACCTTC.

In its sample, this clone was seen a few times. This rearrangement joins TRBV28 to TRBJ2-7, with D tentatively TRBD2 (6 bases). Germline lookup yields CDR1 MDHEN and CDR2 SYDVKM. The CDR3 spans 14 residues. Trimming removed 4 bases at V and 1 base at J, with 11 bases between. CDR3 DNA sequence: TGTGCCAGCAGTTCCGGGGACTTATCCTACGAGCAGTACTTC. This translates into CASSSGDLSYEQYF.

The chain is built from TRBV25-1 and TRBJ2-5; 8 bases agree with TRBD2. Germline CDR1 MGHDK, CDR2 SYGVNS. The CDR3 length is 13 residues. The V gene end was trimmed by 8 bases and the J gene end by 4 bases; junction bases not matched to a gene: 6. This CDR3 reads CASAGTSGETQYF. The CDR3, as DNA: TGTGCCAGCGCGGGGACTAGTGGAGAGACCCAGTACTTC.